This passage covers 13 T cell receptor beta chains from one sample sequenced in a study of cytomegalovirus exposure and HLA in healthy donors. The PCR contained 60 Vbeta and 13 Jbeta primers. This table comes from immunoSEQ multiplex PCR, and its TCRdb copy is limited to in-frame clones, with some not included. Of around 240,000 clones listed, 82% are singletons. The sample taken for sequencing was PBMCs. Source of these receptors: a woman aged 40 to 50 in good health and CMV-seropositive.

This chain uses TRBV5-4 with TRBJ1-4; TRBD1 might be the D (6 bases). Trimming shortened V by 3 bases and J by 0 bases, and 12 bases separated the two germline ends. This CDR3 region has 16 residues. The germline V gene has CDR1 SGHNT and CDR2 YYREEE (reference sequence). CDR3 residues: CASSSRSGATNEKLFF. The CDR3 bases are TGTGCCAGCAGCTCCCGGTCAGGGGCAACTAATGAAAAACTGTTTTTT. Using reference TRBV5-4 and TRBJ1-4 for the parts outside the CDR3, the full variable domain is ETGVTQSPTHLIKTRGQQVTLRCSSQSGHNTVSWYQQALGQGPQFIFQYYREEENGRGNFPPRFSGLQFPNYSSELNVNALELDDSALYLCASSSRSGATNEKLFFGSGTQLSVL.

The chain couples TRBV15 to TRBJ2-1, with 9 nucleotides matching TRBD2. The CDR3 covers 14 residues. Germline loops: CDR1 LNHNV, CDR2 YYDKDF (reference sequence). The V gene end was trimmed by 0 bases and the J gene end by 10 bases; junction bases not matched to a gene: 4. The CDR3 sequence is CATSRDVSGGEQFF. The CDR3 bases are TGTGCCACCAGCAGAGATGTCAGCGGGGGGGAGCAGTTCTTC.

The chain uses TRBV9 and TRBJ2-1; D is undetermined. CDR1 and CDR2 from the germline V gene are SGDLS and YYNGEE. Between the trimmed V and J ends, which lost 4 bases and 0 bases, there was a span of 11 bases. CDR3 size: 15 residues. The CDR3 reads CASSPTPSSYNEQFF. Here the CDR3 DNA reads TGTGCCAGCAGCCCCACCCCTAGCTCCTACAATGAGCAGTTCTTC.

CDR3 DNA: TGTGCCAGCAGCTTAGACAGTGACACCGGGGAGCTGTTTTTT. Protein: CASSLDSDTGELFF. This rearrangement joins TRBV2 to TRBJ2-2; D is perhaps TRBD1 (5 bases). V lost 6 bases, J lost 3 bases, and 11 bases lay in between. The CDR3 totals 14 residues. Germline CDR1 SNHLY, CDR2 FYNNEI.

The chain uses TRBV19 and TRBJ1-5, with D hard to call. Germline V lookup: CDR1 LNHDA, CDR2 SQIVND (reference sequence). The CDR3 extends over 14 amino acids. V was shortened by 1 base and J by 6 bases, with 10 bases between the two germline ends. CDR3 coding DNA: TGTGCCAGTAGTATAGGGCTAGGTATTCAGCCCCAGCATTTT. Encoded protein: CASSIGLGIQPQHF.

The CDR3 region is CASKSPVELFF. As DNA, the CDR3 is TGTGCCAGTAAATCCCCCGTCGAGCTGTTTTTT. The chain joins TRBV28 to TRBJ2-2; D remains ambiguous. The CDR3 spans 11 residues. The V end lost 9 bases, the J end lost 11 bases, and 13 bases lay between the germline ends. Germline V CDR1 and CDR2: MDHEN, SYDVKM.

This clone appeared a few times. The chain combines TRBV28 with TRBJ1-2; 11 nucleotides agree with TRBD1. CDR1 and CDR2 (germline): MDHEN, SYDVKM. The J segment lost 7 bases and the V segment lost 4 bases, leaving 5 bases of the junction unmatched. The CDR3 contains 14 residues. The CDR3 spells CASSWGTGGGGYTF. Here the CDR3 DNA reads TGTGCCAGCAGTTGGGGGACAGGGGGTGGTGGCTACACCTTC.

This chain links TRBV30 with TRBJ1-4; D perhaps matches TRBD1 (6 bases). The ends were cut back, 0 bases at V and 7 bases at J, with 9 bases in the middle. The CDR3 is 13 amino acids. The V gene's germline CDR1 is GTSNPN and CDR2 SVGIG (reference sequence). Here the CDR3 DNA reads TGTGCCTGGAGTGTAAAGGGGGTTGAAAAACTGTTTTTT. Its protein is CAWSVKGVEKLFF.

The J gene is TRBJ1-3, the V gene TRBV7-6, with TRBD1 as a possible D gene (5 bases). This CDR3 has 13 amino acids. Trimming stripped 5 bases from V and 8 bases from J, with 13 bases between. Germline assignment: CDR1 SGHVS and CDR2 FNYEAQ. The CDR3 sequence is CASSGGGEHTIYF. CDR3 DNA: TGTGCCAGCAGCGGAGGAGGGGAACACACCATATATTTT.

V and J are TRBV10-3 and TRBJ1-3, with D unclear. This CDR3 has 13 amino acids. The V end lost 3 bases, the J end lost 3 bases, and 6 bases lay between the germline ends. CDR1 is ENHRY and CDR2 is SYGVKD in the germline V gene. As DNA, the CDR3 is TGTGCCATCAGTGATTTTAGTGGAAACACCATATATTTT. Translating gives CAISDFSGNTIYF.

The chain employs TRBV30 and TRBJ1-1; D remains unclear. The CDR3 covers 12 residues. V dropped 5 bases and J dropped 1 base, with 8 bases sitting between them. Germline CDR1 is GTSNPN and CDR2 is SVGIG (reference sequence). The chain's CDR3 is CAWGNRNTEAFF. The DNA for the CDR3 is TGTGCCTGGGGAAACAGGAACACTGAAGCTTTCTTT. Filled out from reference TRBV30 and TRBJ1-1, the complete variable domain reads SQTIHQWPATLVQPVGSPLSLECTVEGTSNPNLYWYRQAAGRGLQLLFYSVGIGQISSEVPQNLSASRPQDRQFILSSKKLLLSDSGFYLCAWGNRNTEAFFGQGTRLTVV.

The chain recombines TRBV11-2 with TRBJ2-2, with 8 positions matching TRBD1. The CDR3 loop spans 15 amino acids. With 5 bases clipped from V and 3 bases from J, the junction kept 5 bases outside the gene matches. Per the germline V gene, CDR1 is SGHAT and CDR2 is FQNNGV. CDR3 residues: CASSTYRGDTGELFF. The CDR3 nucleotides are TGTGCCAGCAGCACTTACAGGGGGGACACCGGGGAGCTGTTTTTT.

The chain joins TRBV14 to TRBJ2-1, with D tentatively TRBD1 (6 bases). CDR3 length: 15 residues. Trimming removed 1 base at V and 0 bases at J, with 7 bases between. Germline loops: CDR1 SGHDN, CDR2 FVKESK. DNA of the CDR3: TGTGCCAGCAGCCAAGGCAGGGGCTCCTACAATGAGCAGTTCTTC. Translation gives CASSQGRGSYNEQFF. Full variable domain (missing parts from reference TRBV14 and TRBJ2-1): EAGVTQFPSHSVIEKGQTVTLRCDPISGHDNLYWYRRVMGKEIKFLLHFVKESKQDESGMPNNRFLAERTGGTYSTLKVQPAELEDSGVYFCASSQGRGSYNEQFFGPGTRLTVL.